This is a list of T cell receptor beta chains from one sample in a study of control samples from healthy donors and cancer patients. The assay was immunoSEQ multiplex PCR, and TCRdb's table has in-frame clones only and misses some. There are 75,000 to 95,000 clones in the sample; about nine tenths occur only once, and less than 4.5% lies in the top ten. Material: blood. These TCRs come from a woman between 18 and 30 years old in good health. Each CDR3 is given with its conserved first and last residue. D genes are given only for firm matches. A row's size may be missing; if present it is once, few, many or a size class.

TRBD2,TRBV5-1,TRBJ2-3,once,TGCGCCAGCAGCTTGGAGGGCGGGGGGAAAAGCACAGATACGCAGTATTTT,CASSLEGGGKSTDTQYF
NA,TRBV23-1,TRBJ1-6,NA,TGCGCCAGCAGTCAATCTATGGGACCCCGCCCACGTTCACCCCTCCACTTT,CASSQSMGPRPRSPLHF
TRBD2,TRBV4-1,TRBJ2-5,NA,TGCGCCAGCAGCCGAGGACTAGCGGGGGGGCAAGAGACCCAGTACTTC,CASSRGLAGGQETQYF
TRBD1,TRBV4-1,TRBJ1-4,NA,TGCGCCAGCAGTCCATTGACAGGGGAAAAACTGTTTTTT,CASSPLTGEKLFF
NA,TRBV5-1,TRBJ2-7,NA,TGCGCCAGCAGTTTGGACTTCGGGGAGCAGTACTTC,CASSLDFGEQYF
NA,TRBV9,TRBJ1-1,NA,TGTGCCAGCAGCGTAGCTCTGGGCACTGAAGCTTTCTTT,CASSVALGTEAFF
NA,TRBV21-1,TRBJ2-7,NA,TGTGCCAGCAGCACCCCCGCTTACATGAGCTCCTACGAGCAGTACTTC,CASSTPAYMSSYEQYF
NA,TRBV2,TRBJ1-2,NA,TGTGCCAGCAGTGCTCCGGAGTATGGCTACACCTTC,CASSAPEYGYTF
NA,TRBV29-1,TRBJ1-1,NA,TGCAGCGTTGAAGGACAGGACAACACTGAAGCTTTCTTT,CSVEGQDNTEAFF
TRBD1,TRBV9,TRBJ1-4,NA,TGTGCCAGCAGCGGACAGGGGGCAACTAATGAAAAACTGTTTTTT,CASSGQGATNEKLFF